A single sample gave rise to the 15 T cell receptor beta chains below, sequenced in a study of cytomegalovirus exposure and HLA in healthy donors. PCR involved 60 Vbeta and 13 Jbeta primers. Measured with immunoSEQ multiplex PCR; TCRdb has only the in-frame clones, and not every one. The data contain around 180,000 clones, more than 75% of them singletons. The specimen sequenced was PBMCs. These receptor sequences come from a woman aged 18-35 years in good health and CMV-seronegative.

The rearrangement links TRBV2 to TRBJ2-1, with 12 nucleotides matching TRBD2. V was pared by 8 bases and J by 6 bases, with 5 bases of the junction left unmatched. Germline loops: CDR1 SNHLY, CDR2 FYNNEI. This CDR3 is built from 14 residues. CDR3 coding DNA: TGTGCCAGCGATCTAGCGGGAGGGCCCAATGAGCAGTTCTTC. It translates to CASDLAGGPNEQFF.

Remarks on this clone: Within the sample, other DNA sequences also encode this same CDR3. V gene TRBV6-5 combines with J gene TRBJ1-1, with TRBD1 identical over 9 bases. The length of the CDR3 is 14 residues. Trimming at V came to 0 bases and at J to 4 bases, leaving 0 bases not matched to a gene. The germline CDR1 and CDR2 sequences are MNHEY and SVGAGI. CDR3 region: CASSYSTGGTEAFF. The CDR3 bases are TGTGCCAGCAGTTACTCGACAGGGGGCACTGAAGCTTTCTTT.

This clone appeared a single time. The germline gene is not matched at one end of the junction; a read error may be the cause. The chain recombines TRBV6-1 with TRBJ2-2, with 8 nucleotides matching TRBD2. From germline, CDR1 is MNHNS and CDR2 SASEGT. This CDR3 has 15 residues. This CDR3 reads CASREISGIAGKLFF. CDR3 DNA sequence: TGTGCCAGCAGAGAAATTAGCGGGATCGCCGGGAAGCTGTTTTTT.

The rearrangement joins TRBV5-8 to TRBJ1-5, with a possible D match to TRBD1 (6 bases). The V gene's germline CDR1 is SGHTS and CDR2 YDEGEE. This CDR3 has 18 amino acids. The germline V and J ends were trimmed by 0 bases and 2 bases, with 18 bases remaining between them. CDR3 sequence: CASSLGETGHLRNQPQHF. The DNA for the CDR3 is TGTGCCAGCAGCTTGGGGGAAACGGGACACCTCCGCAATCAGCCCCAGCATTTT.

V gene TRBV29-1 combines with J gene TRBJ2-1, with 7 nucleotides matching TRBD2. CDR3 length equals 12 residues. V lost 7 bases to trimming and J lost 10 bases; unmatched junction nucleotides: 10. Germline lookup yields CDR1 SQVTM and CDR2 ANQGSEA. This CDR3 reads CSGGLGLNEQFF. Written as DNA, the CDR3 is TGCAGCGGCGGACTAGGGCTAAACGAGCAGTTCTTC.

This clone was observed a few times. The V call is TRBV18, the J call TRBJ2-1, with 16 bases that match TRBD2. Germline V lookup: CDR1 KGHSH, CDR2 LQKENI. The CDR3 has 16 residues. V shed 8 bases and J 8 bases; nucleotides not matched to a gene: 9. CDR3 DNA sequence: TGTGCCAGCGCCCCACCCGGGACTAGCGGGAGGGATGAGCAGTTCTTC. Its protein is CASAPPGTSGRDEQFF.

The V and J genes are TRBV10-3 and TRBJ2-2, with a tentative D call TRBD1 (6 bases). Germline V gives CDR1 ENHRY, CDR2 SYGVKD. CDR3 length equals 16 residues. Trimming removed 4 bases at V and 6 bases at J, with 18 bases between. The CDR3: CAISAKVGAEAGELFF. The DNA of the CDR3 is TGTGCCATCAGTGCGAAAGTGGGGGCCGAGGCCGGGGAGCTGTTTTTT.

This clone was seen a handful of times. V gene TRBV5-1 combines with J gene TRBJ2-3; 9 bases align to TRBD2. CDR1 is SGHRS and CDR2 is YFSETQ in the germline V gene. The V segment lost 4 bases and the J segment 2 bases; nucleotides outside the gene matches: 8. The CDR3 is made up of 16 amino acids. CDR3 DNA: TGCGCCAGCAGCCCCTATAGCGGGGGCTCCACAGATACGCAGTATTTT. Residues: CASSPYSGGSTDTQYF.

This chain links TRBV19 with TRBJ1-5; D gene ambiguous. The CDR3 extends over 13 amino acids. The germline V gene encodes CDR1 LNHDA and CDR2 SQIVND (reference sequence). Trimming took 6 bases from V and 2 from J, leaving 8 bases between them. In DNA, the CDR3 is TGTGCCAGTAGATTGGGCCGCAATCAGCCCCAGCATTTT. Protein product: CASRLGRNQPQHF.

The chain couples TRBV9 to TRBJ2-4, with D unresolved. Germline loops: CDR1 SGDLS, CDR2 YYNGEE. The V end lost 0 bases, the J end lost 5 bases, and 9 bases lay between the germline ends. This CDR3 spans 14 amino acids. The CDR3 sequence is CASSVGSSQNIQYF. In DNA, the CDR3 is TGTGCCAGCAGCGTAGGAAGCTCACAAAACATTCAGTACTTC.

This clone was picked up a small number of times. The chain recombines TRBV7-6 with TRBJ2-1; 7 bases fit TRBD1. The CDR3 covers 16 residues. V shed 1 base and J 2 bases; nucleotides not matched to a gene: 5. Germline V CDR1 and CDR2: SGHVS, FNYEAQ. CDR3 loop: CASSLERTGPYNEQFF. The CDR3 bases are TGTGCCAGCAGCTTAGAAAGGACAGGACCCTACAATGAGCAGTTCTTC.

CDR3: CASSMTGQVGEQYF. CDR3 DNA: TGTGCCAGCAGTATGACCGGACAAGTAGGCGAGCAGTACTTC. V and J are TRBV6-5 and TRBJ2-7, with D perhaps matching TRBD1 (5 bases). Germline assignment: CDR1 MNHEY and CDR2 SVGAGI. The V end was cut by 5 bases, the J end by 6 bases, with 17 bases between. The CDR3 consists of 14 residues.

To note about this clone: This sample also contains other DNA sequences that code for the same CDR3. V gene TRBV6-1 combines with J gene TRBJ2-5; 7 positions match TRBD1. The junction had 6 bases not matched to a gene; V was cut back by 6 bases and J by 5 bases. The CDR3 spans 13 residues. CDR1 is MNHNS and CDR2 is SASEGT in the germline V gene. This CDR3 is CASSLGGFETQYF. In nucleotides, the CDR3 is TGTGCCAGCAGCCTAGGGGGCTTTGAGACCCAGTACTTC.

In DNA, the CDR3 is TGTGCCAGCAGGTCTAGCGGATCCAGCCAAGAGACCCAGTACTTC. As protein: CASRSSGSSQETQYF. V usage is TRBV6-1 and J usage is TRBJ2-5; 7 positions agree with TRBD2. Germline CDR1 is MNHNS and CDR2 is SASEGT. The CDR3 sequence is 15 residues long. V lost 6 bases, J lost 1 base, and 8 bases stayed unmatched.

The V call is TRBV21-1, the J call TRBJ1-1; TRBD1, the table's D call, was not compared with the DNA. TRBV21-1 is flagged as a pseudogene. This CDR3 comprises 16 residues. The CDR3 region is CASPKQGASVKTEAFF. CDR3 DNA sequence: TGTGCCAGCCCAAAACAGGGGGCGAGCGTGAAAACTGAAGCTTTCTTT.